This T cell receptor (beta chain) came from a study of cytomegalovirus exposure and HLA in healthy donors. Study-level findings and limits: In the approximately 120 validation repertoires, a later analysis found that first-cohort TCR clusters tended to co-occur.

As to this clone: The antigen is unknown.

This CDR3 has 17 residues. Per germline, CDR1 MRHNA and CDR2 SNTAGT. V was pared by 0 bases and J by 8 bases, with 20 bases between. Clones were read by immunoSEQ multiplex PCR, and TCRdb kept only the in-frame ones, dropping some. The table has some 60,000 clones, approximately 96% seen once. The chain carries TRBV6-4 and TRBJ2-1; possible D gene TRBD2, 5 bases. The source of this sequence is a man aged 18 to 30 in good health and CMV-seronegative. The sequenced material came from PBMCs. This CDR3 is CASSDSGVRSPIDEQFF. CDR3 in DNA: TGTGCCAGCAGTGACTCCGGGGTGAGGTCTCCGATAGATGAGCAGTTCTTC.